The 8 T cell receptor beta chains given below trace back to one sample, sequenced in a study of blood T cell repertoires in COVID-19. Method: immunoSEQ multiplex PCR; TCRdb's copy keeps in-frame clones and lacks some. The table shows about 370,000 clones, with 70% to 90% occurring only once. Sequences were obtained from peripheral blood. The receptor source for this set is a woman aged 30 to 39 with COVID-19, enrolled during active disease.

This clone has just a few counts. This sequence joins TRBV2 and TRBJ2-3, with 10 nucleotides matching TRBD2. CDR1 is SNHLY, CDR2 FYNNEI, per germline. This CDR3 is 18 amino acids long. Trimming took 0 bases from V and 5 from J; bases not matched to a gene: 11. The CDR3 nucleotides read TGTGCCAGCAGTGAAGCTCGAGTGAGCGGGAGGGCCGGAGATACGCAGTATTTT. It translates to CASSEARVSGRAGDTQYF.

The V and J genes are TRBV6-5 and TRBJ2-1; 7 positions agree with TRBD1. The CDR3 contains 13 residues. Trimming removed 6 bases from V and 6 bases from J; junction bases left unmatched: 5. Looked up from germline, CDR1 is MNHEY and CDR2 is SVGAGI. CDR3 loop: CASRTGTVNEQFF. CDR3 nucleotide sequence: TGTGCCAGCAGGACTGGGACAGTCAATGAGCAGTTCTTC.

The chain recombines TRBV5-1 with TRBJ1-5; 8 bases align to TRBD1. CDR3 size: 15 residues. Germline loops: CDR1 SGHRS, CDR2 YFSETQ. V lost 4 bases, J lost 1 base, and 4 bases stayed unmatched. Here the CDR3 DNA reads TGCGCCAGCAGCCCAACAGGGGGGAGCAATCAGCCCCAGCATTTT. This sequence encodes CASSPTGGSNQPQHF.

The chain joins TRBV28 to TRBJ1-5; D perhaps matches TRBD1 (5 bases). Germline lookup yields CDR1 MDHEN and CDR2 SYDVKM. The CDR3 sequence is 12 residues long. Trimming pared 6 bases from V and 4 bases from J, leaving 7 bases between. In DNA, the CDR3 is TGTGCCAGCAGGAAGGGGAATCAGCCCCAGCATTTT. Its protein is CASRKGNQPQHF.

The chain links TRBV29-1 to TRBJ2-1; 8 positions match TRBD2. CDR3 length: 15 residues. V lost 3 bases and J lost 7; bases outside the gene matches: 11. The germline V gene has CDR1 SQVTM and CDR2 ANQGSEA. CDR3 nucleotides: TGCAGCGTTGAGCCCTTGACGGGAGGGCCTAATGAGCAGTTCTTC. Protein product: CSVEPLTGGPNEQFF.

The CDR3: CASSLGRLAGTDTQYF. The CDR3 DNA follows: TGTGCCAGCAGCTTAGGGAGACTAGCGGGCACAGATACGCAGTATTTT. The chain joins TRBV7-2 to TRBJ2-3; TRBD2 matches 9 bases. The CDR3 contains 16 residues. Per germline, CDR1 SGHTA and CDR2 FQGNSA. After removal of 1 base from V and 1 base from J, the junction contained 3 bases not matched to a gene.

This clone was seen just once. J is TRBJ1-1 and V is TRBV10-3; 9 bases fit TRBD1. This CDR3 is built from 14 residues. J was trimmed by 4 bases and V by 10 bases; bases with no gene match: 10. Germline V gene data show CDR1 as ENHRY and CDR2 as SYGVKD. In DNA, the CDR3 is TGTGCCAGCTCTTCACCGGGACAGGGCACTGAAGCTTTCTTT. It encodes CASSSPGQGTEAFF.

The chain employs TRBV20-1 and TRBJ2-2, with D perhaps matching TRBD1 (5 bases). Trimming took 3 bases from V and 3 from J, leaving 17 bases between them. CDR1 is DFQATT, CDR2 SNEGSKA, per germline (reference sequence). The CDR3 has 16 residues. In nucleotides, the CDR3 is TGCAGTGCTAGTTCAAGGCCTGACAGATACACCGGGGAGCTGTTTTTT. Protein: CSASSRPDRYTGELFF.